A single sample gave rise to the 18 T cell receptor beta chains below, sequenced in a study of CD8+CD57+ T cells in acquired aplastic anemia. In patients chosen for sequencing, flow cytometry had shown CD8+CD57+ cell expansion. The template used for profiling TCR beta VDJ and CDR3 was genomic DNA. TCRdb redid the calling of the reads with MiXCR, one entry per CDR3 protein. There are 200,000 to 300,000 distinct CDR3 sequences in the sample; roughly half occur only once, and 7.8% lies in the top ten. Sequenced: sorted CD4+, CD8+, or CD8+CD57+ T cells (not recorded which) from PBMCs. The receptor source for this set is a human donor with aplastic anemia.

The sample holds many counts of this clonotype. The CDR3 region has the DNA TGTGCCAGCAGCCCTGAGGACAGGGCCTATAGCAATCAGCCCCAGCATTTT. Encoded protein: CASSPEDRAYSNQPQHF. This chain joins TRBV5-8 and TRBJ1-5; 8 bases align to TRBD1. V lost 4 bases to trimming and J lost 0 bases; unmatched junction nucleotides: 9. Germline V CDR1 and CDR2: SGHTS, YDEGEE. CDR3 length: 17 residues. The complete variable domain, with remaining parts taken from reference TRBV5-8 and TRBJ1-5, reads EAGVTQSPTHLIKTRGQQATLRCSPISGHTSVYWYQQALGLGLQFLLWYDEGEERNRGNFPPRFSGRQFPNYSSELNVNALELEDSALYLCASSPEDRAYSNQPQHFGDGTRLSIL.

The gene calls are TRBV15 and TRBJ2-5; 7 positions agree with TRBD1. J was trimmed by 2 bases and V by 3 bases; bases with no gene match: 6. The CDR3 has 15 amino acids. Germline V CDR1 and CDR2: LNHNV, YYDKDF (reference sequence). CDR3 region: CATSRATGVQETQYF. CDR3 bases: TGTGCCACCAGCAGGGCTACAGGGGTGCAAGAGACCCAGTACTTC.

This clonotype has a count of ten or more. The V call is TRBV7-9, the J call TRBJ1-2; TRBD1 matches 12 bases. From germline, CDR1 is SEHNR and CDR2 FQNEAQ (reference sequence). Losses at the gene ends were 5 bases for V and 7 bases for J; bases not matched to a gene: 5. This CDR3 comprises 14 residues. CDR3 in DNA: TGTGCCAGCAGCCGGGGACAGGGGGCGACTGGCTACACCTTC. Protein product: CASSRGQGATGYTF.

About this clonotype itself: This may be a read error, as it is one base from a much larger clone. In this CDR3 the conserved last residue, phenylalanine or tryptophan, is missing, so a read error is likely. V and J are TRBV7-9 and TRBJ2-7; 7 nucleotides match TRBD1. This CDR3 spans 15 amino acids. The V gene's germline CDR1 is SEHNR and CDR2 FQNEAQ (reference sequence). This chain's CDR3 is CASSAGTAITYEQYS. As DNA, the CDR3 is TGCGCCAGCAGCGCTGGGACAGCGATTACCTACGAGCAGTACTCC.

As for this clonotype: A much larger clone lies one base from this, so it may be a read error. This sequence joins TRBV6-5 and TRBJ2-5; the D gene is possibly TRBD2 (6 bases). Germline V gene sequence: CDR1 MNHEY, CDR2 SVGAGI. This CDR3 has 13 residues. The V and J ends lost 6 bases and 3 bases respectively, with 11 bases between them. CDR3: CASSFRTKETQYF. CDR3 bases: TGTGCCAGCAGCTTTAGGACTAAAGAGACCCAGTACTTC.

This clonotype has a count of ten or more. V is TRBV7-9 and J is TRBJ1-1, with D perhaps TRBD1 (6 bases). The CDR3 length is 14 residues. V lost 3 bases and J 6 bases, leaving 14 bases between the germline ends. In germline, CDR1 is SEHNR, CDR2 FQNEAQ (reference sequence). The CDR3 loop reads CASSFGGIGAEAFF. CDR3 coding DNA: TGTGCCAGCAGCTTCGGGGGCATAGGAGCTGAAGCTTTCTTT. The full variable domain, rest sourced from reference TRBV7-9 and TRBJ1-1, is DTGVSQNPRHKITKRGQNVTFRCDPISEHNRLYWYRQTLGQGPEFLTYFQNEAQLEKSRLLSDRFSAERPKGSFSTLEIQRTEQGDSAMYLCASSFGGIGAEAFFGQGTRLTVV.

The chain combines TRBV2 with TRBJ2-3, with 9 bases lining up with TRBD2. The junction had 15 bases not matched to a gene; V was cut back by 3 bases and J by 5 bases. The CDR3 contains 18 residues. Germline lookup yields CDR1 SNHLY and CDR2 FYNNEI. The CDR3 spells CASSDGGGGGGAGDTQYF. The CDR3 bases are TGTGCCAGCAGTGATGGGGGGGGGGGCGGGGGGGCTGGAGATACGCAGTATTTT.

This clonotype was picked up a small number of times. The chain joins TRBV7-9 to TRBJ2-7, with TRBD2 as a possible D gene (5 bases). This CDR3 comprises 16 residues. V was clipped by 4 bases and J by 4 bases, with 20 bases between them. Looked up from germline, CDR1 is SEHNR and CDR2 is FQNEAQ (reference sequence). The CDR3 DNA sequence: TGTGCCAGCAGCTCAACTAGTGGTGGATGGGTTTACGAGCAGTACTTC. It codes for CASSSTSGGWVYEQYF. Drawing the rest from reference TRBV7-9 and TRBJ2-7, the complete variable domain is DTGVSQNPRHKITKRGQNVTFRCDPISEHNRLYWYRQTLGQGPEFLTYFQNEAQLEKSRLLSDRFSAERPKGSFSTLEIQRTEQGDSAMYLCASSSTSGGWVYEQYFGPGTRLTVT.

This clonotype has more than one count but fewer than ten. The chain combines TRBV4-2 with TRBJ2-5; D is undetermined. V gave up 0 bases and J gave up 7 bases, with 15 bases separating them. Looked up from germline, CDR1 is LGHNA and CDR2 is YNFKEQ. CDR3 length: 15 amino acids. The CDR3 here is CASSQEEGSLGTQYF. In DNA form, the CDR3 reads TGTGCCAGCAGCCAAGAAGAAGGGTCCTTAGGGACCCAGTACTTC.

Only one count was recorded for this clonotype. V usage is TRBV10-3 and J usage is TRBJ1-4, with unresolved D. This CDR3 is 14 amino acids long. In germline, CDR1 is ENHRY, CDR2 SYGVKD. V gave up 4 bases and J gave up 0 bases, with 6 bases separating them. CDR3 region: CAISGTATNEKLFF. The CDR3 DNA reads TGTGCCATCAGTGGGACGGCAACTAATGAAAAACTGTTTTTT.

V is TRBV9 and J is TRBJ1-1; D gene uncertain. The V end lost 5 bases, the J end lost 1 base, and 12 bases lay between the germline ends. CDR3 length: 14 residues. Germline CDR1 and CDR2: SGDLS and YYNGEE. CDR3 sequence reads: CASSSDAKNTEAFF. CDR3 sequence (DNA): TGTGCCAGCAGTTCCGACGCCAAGAACACTGAAGCTTTCTTT.

This clonotype was recorded many times. The chain recombines TRBV9 with TRBJ2-7; either TRBD1 or TRBD2 may fit D (5 bases each). The germline V and J ends were trimmed by 0 bases and 3 bases, with 10 bases remaining between them. This CDR3 spans 14 amino acids. Per germline, CDR1 SGDLS and CDR2 YYNGEE. The CDR3 DNA reads TGTGCCAGCAGCGTAGGGTCAGGGAGCTACGAGCAGTACTTC. This codes for CASSVGSGSYEQYF.

The chain links TRBV29-1 to TRBJ2-7, with D hard to call. Germline V gene sequence: CDR1 SQVTM, CDR2 ANQGSEA. This CDR3 is built from 14 residues. Trimming removed 0 bases from V and 6 bases from J, with 15 bases in between. The CDR3 bases are TGCAGCGTTGAAGATCATATTAACAGCCGCGAGCAGTACTTC. This sequence encodes CSVEDHINSREQYF.

This clonotype was detected once. The genes are TRBV19 and TRBJ1-1; no clear D. V lost 5 bases and J 3 bases, leaving 10 bases between the germline ends. The germline CDR1 and CDR2 sequences are LNHDA and SQIVND (reference sequence). The CDR3 consists of 13 residues. CDR3: CASSLQWDTEAFF. CDR3 sequence (DNA): TGTGCCAGTAGTCTGCAGTGGGACACTGAAGCTTTCTTT.

This chain connects TRBV19 to TRBJ1-2, with D unclear. CDR3 size: 15 residues. Germline V gene lookup returns CDR1 LNHDA and CDR2 SQIVND (reference sequence). The V and J ends lost 5 bases and 2 bases respectively, with 15 bases between them. The CDR3: CASSFPTQPNYGYTF. CDR3 nucleotide sequence: TGTGCCAGTAGTTTCCCGACGCAGCCGAACTATGGCTACACCTTC.

This clonotype was seen repeatedly, ten times or more. A read error may produce the germline difference seen at one junction end. The rearrangement links TRBV7-9 to TRBJ1-1, with D possibly being TRBD1 (6 bases). Germline values: CDR1 SEHNR, CDR2 FQNEAQ (reference sequence). The CDR3 spans 13 residues. This CDR3 is CASRTTGNIEAFF. For the CDR3, the DNA is TGTGCCAGCAGGACAACAGGGAACATTGAAGCTTTCTTT.

The chain carries TRBV5-6 and TRBJ1-1, with D uncertain. There are 15 residues in the CDR3. Germline-derived CDR1 and CDR2 are SGHDT and YYEEEE. Trimming removed 3 bases at V and 4 bases at J, with 16 bases between. CDR3 bases: TGTGCCAGCAGCTCCTATCGACCGGATGGCACTGAAGCTTTCTTT. Translating gives CASSSYRPDGTEAFF.

This clonotype appeared many times. This chain joins TRBV7-8 and TRBJ2-1; no reliable D call. The germline CDR1 and CDR2 sequences are SGHVS and FQNEAQ. The CDR3 contains 11 residues. The V end lost 4 bases, the J end lost 10 bases, and 8 bases lay between the germline ends. DNA for the CDR3: TGTGCCAGCAGCTGGACCTACGAGCAGTTCTTC. Protein product: CASSWTYEQFF.